Presented here are 27 T cell receptor beta chains from one specimen sequenced in a study of blood T cell repertoires in COVID-19. The repertoire was sequenced with immunoSEQ multiplex PCR; TCRdb's copy has only in-frame clones and lacks some. Among about 340,000 clones listed, around 83% were seen once. Material for sequencing was peripheral blood. These receptors came from a man aged 25-45 years with active or convalescent COVID-19.

The rearrangement uses TRBV9 and TRBJ2-7, with a possible D match to TRBD2 (6 bases). V gave up 6 bases and J gave up 0 bases, with 34 bases separating them. The CDR3 length is 21 residues. Germline CDR1 reads SGDLS; CDR2 reads YYNGEE. The CDR3 bases are TGTGCCAGCATCCCCTTAGGAGGGTTTGGGCAGGAACCCTTTCTCTCCTACGAGCAGTACTTC. Amino acid sequence: CASIPLGGFGQEPFLSYEQYF.

The chain has TRBV29-1 and TRBJ1-1, with 8 bases identical to TRBD1. The CDR3 has 15 amino acids. Germline loops: CDR1 SQVTM, CDR2 ANQGSEA. Losses at the gene ends were 4 bases for V and 0 bases for J; bases not matched to a gene: 7. DNA for the CDR3: TGCAGCGTTGTCCCAAGACAGGGGTTGAACACTGAAGCTTTCTTT. Translation gives CSVVPRQGLNTEAFF.

This sequence joins TRBV19 and TRBJ1-5; perhaps TRBD1 as D (6 bases). Germline CDR1 is LNHDA and CDR2 is SQIVND (reference sequence). Trimming stripped 7 bases from V and 4 bases from J, with 23 bases between. CDR3 size: 17 residues. The CDR3 DNA sequence: TGTGCCAGTACGGCTTTATTTTCAGGGGTTCTGAATCAGCCCCAGCATTTT. This gives the protein CASTALFSGVLNQPQHF. The whole variable domain, filled in from reference TRBV19 and TRBJ1-5, reads DGGITQSPKYLFRKEGQNVTLSCEQNLNHDAMYWYRQDPGQGLRLIYYSQIVNDFQKGDIAEGYSVSREKKESFPLTVTSAQKNPTAFYLCASTALFSGVLNQPQHFGDGTRLSIL.

The chain recombines TRBV9 with TRBJ2-1, with 7 nucleotides matching TRBD1. Losses at the gene ends were 6 bases for V and 0 bases for J; bases not matched to a gene: 6. This CDR3 is built from 15 residues. From germline, CDR1 is SGDLS and CDR2 YYNGEE. CDR3 loop: CASNAAGGSYNEQFF. In DNA form, the CDR3 reads TGTGCCAGCAACGCGGCAGGGGGCTCCTACAATGAGCAGTTCTTC.

This chain joins TRBV19 and TRBJ2-1; a weak D match, TRBD1 (5 bases). V lost 3 bases and J 5 bases, leaving 11 bases between the germline ends. This CDR3 comprises 14 residues. CDR1 is LNHDA, CDR2 SQIVND, per germline (reference sequence). DNA of the CDR3: TGTGCCAGTAGTATGGGGCCATCAGACAATGAGCAGTTCTTC. Translation: CASSMGPSDNEQFF.

This chain's CDR3 is CASSVLGAGVYNEQFF. CDR3 bases: TGTGCCAGTAGTGTTTTGGGAGCGGGAGTTTACAATGAGCAGTTCTTC. J is TRBJ2-1 and V is TRBV19, with 8 nucleotides matching TRBD2. After removal of 5 bases from V and 4 bases from J, the junction contained 10 bases not matched to a gene. Germline CDR1 reads LNHDA; CDR2 reads SQIVND (reference sequence). The CDR3 sequence is 16 residues long.

The chain joins TRBV3-1 (or the pseudogene TRBV3-2) to TRBJ2-1; unclear D gene. From germline, CDR1 is LGHDT and CDR2 YNNKEL (reference sequence). This CDR3 spans 15 amino acids. V shed 4 bases and J shed 0 bases, with 10 bases lying between them. In DNA, the CDR3 is TGTGCCAGCAGCCGAGCTGCGCTCTCCTACAATGAGCAGTTCTTC. It is translated as CASSRAALSYNEQFF.

The rearrangement joins TRBV4-1 to TRBJ1-5; D is unresolved. V lost 4 bases and J 5 bases, leaving 21 bases between the germline ends. Germline V CDR1 and CDR2: MGHRA, YSYEKL. The CDR3 spans 17 residues. CDR3 sequence reads: CASSRIGRRLVDQPQHF. The CDR3 nucleotides are TGCGCCAGCAGCCGGATCGGGAGGCGGCTGGTGGATCAGCCCCAGCATTTT.

V gene TRBV2 combines with J gene TRBJ2-5, with TRBD1 identical over 8 bases. The CDR3 covers 16 residues. Germline V gene sequence: CDR1 SNHLY, CDR2 FYNNEI. The junction had 8 bases not matched to a gene; V was cut back by 5 bases and J by 0 bases. The CDR3 loop is CASSPGDRRYQETQYF. The CDR3 DNA is TGTGCCAGCAGTCCGGGGGACAGGAGATACCAAGAGACCCAGTACTTC. The full variable domain, its missing parts supplied by reference TRBV2 and TRBJ2-5, is EPEVTQTPSHQVTQMGQEVILRCVPISNHLYFYWYRQILGQKVEFLVSFYNNEISEKSEIFDDQFSVERPDGSNFTLKIRSTKLEDSAMYFCASSPGDRRYQETQYFGPGTRLLVL.

The genes are TRBV28 and TRBJ2-2; 9 bases align to TRBD1. The CDR3 length is 15 residues. The germline gives CDR1 MDHEN, CDR2 SYDVKM. V lost 2 bases, J lost 8 bases, and 6 bases stayed unmatched. The CDR3 DNA reads as TGTGCCAGCAGTTTACGGACAGGGGACCTAGGGGAGCTGTTTTTT. Translating gives CASSLRTGDLGELFF.

This clone was seen just once. The chain is built from TRBV18 and TRBJ1-1, with a tentative D call TRBD1 (5 bases). V lost 2 bases to trimming and J lost 1 base, with 11 bases between them. Germline loops: CDR1 KGHSH, CDR2 LQKENI. This CDR3 is built from 15 residues. The DNA of the CDR3 is TGTGCCAGCTCACCAGCAATAGGGGAGAACACTGAAGCTTTCTTT. It yields the protein CASSPAIGENTEAFF.

This clone was observed a single time. This chain uses TRBV6-4 with TRBJ2-5; D is uncertain. V was shortened by 1 base and J by 2 bases, with 11 bases between the two germline ends. Germline loops: CDR1 MRHNA, CDR2 SNTAGT. CDR3 length equals 15 residues. CDR3 sequence reads: CASSDYWLLQETQYF. The CDR3, as DNA: TGTGCCAGCAGTGACTATTGGCTTCTTCAAGAGACCCAGTACTTC.

The CDR3 bases are TGTGCCAGCAGCACAGGGGGAGCTAGCAATCAGCCCCAGCATTTT. This translates into CASSTGGASNQPQHF. V gene TRBV2 combines with J gene TRBJ1-5; 8 positions match TRBD1. This CDR3 has 15 residues. The V and J ends lost 6 bases and 0 bases, in that order; junction bases with no gene match: 4. The germline gives CDR1 SNHLY, CDR2 FYNNEI.

The rearrangement links TRBV28 to TRBJ2-7; D gene unclear. Trimming took off 2 bases at V and 3 bases at J, with 8 bases between the two ends. Germline V gene lookup returns CDR1 MDHEN and CDR2 SYDVKM. This CDR3 spans 13 amino acids. The CDR3 here is CASSLGVGYEQYF. As DNA, the CDR3 is TGTGCCAGCAGTTTAGGAGTGGGCTACGAGCAGTACTTC.

This clone appeared once. CDR3 loop: CASSLLANYGYTF. The CDR3 region has the DNA TGTGCCAGCAGTTTATTAGCTAACTATGGCTACACCTTC. The rearrangement joins TRBV28 to TRBJ1-2, with unresolved D. The germline CDR1 and CDR2 sequences are MDHEN and SYDVKM. Trimming stripped 1 base from V and 0 bases from J, with 3 bases between. The CDR3 has 13 amino acids.

DNA of the CDR3: TGTGCCAGTAACAGAGGGCCCGGGGAGCTGTTTTTT. Encoded protein: CASNRGPGELFF. The chain uses TRBV19 and TRBJ2-2, with a tentative D call TRBD2 (5 bases). The V and J ends lost 7 bases and 6 bases respectively, with 9 bases between them. Germline V lookup: CDR1 LNHDA, CDR2 SQIVND (reference sequence). CDR3 length: 12 amino acids.

V and J are TRBV9 and TRBJ1-2; D is ambiguous. In germline, CDR1 is SGDLS, CDR2 YYNGEE. CDR3 length equals 14 residues. The germline V and J ends were trimmed by 3 bases and 1 base, with 10 bases remaining between them. Here the CDR3 reads CASSGARHNYGYTF. Written as DNA, the CDR3 is TGTGCCAGCAGCGGTGCCCGACATAACTATGGCTACACCTTC.

This CDR3 reads CASSVGGDRVDYEQYF. In nucleotides, the CDR3 is TGTGCCAGCAGCGTAGGGGGGGACAGGGTGGACTACGAGCAGTACTTC. The V call is TRBV9, the J call TRBJ2-7; 9 bases agree with TRBD1. J was trimmed by 3 bases and V by 0 bases; bases with no gene match: 7. This CDR3 spans 16 amino acids. Germline CDR1 is SGDLS and CDR2 is YYNGEE. The full variable domain, its missing parts supplied by reference TRBV9 and TRBJ2-7, is DSGVTQTPKHLITATGQRVTLRCSPRSGDLSVYWYQQSLDQGLQFLIQYYNGEERAKGNILERFSAQQFPDLHSELNLSSLELGDSALYFCASSVGGDRVDYEQYFGPGTRLTVT.

The V and J genes are TRBV7-2 and TRBJ1-6, with D perhaps TRBD1 (6 bases). Trimming cost V 1 base and J 7 bases, with 8 bases left between them. This CDR3 has 14 amino acids. Germline CDR1 SGHTA, CDR2 FQGNSA. Here the CDR3 reads CASSLEGGNSPLHF. CDR3 DNA sequence: TGTGCCAGCAGCTTAGAAGGGGGAAATTCACCCCTCCACTTT.

The rearrangement joins TRBV18 to TRBJ1-4; D is undetermined. Germline CDR1 is KGHSH and CDR2 is LQKENI. V lost 0 bases to trimming and J lost 6 bases, with 14 bases between them. The length of the CDR3 is 16 residues. The CDR3 sequence is CASSPPRPSRDEKLFF. Here the CDR3 DNA reads TGTGCCAGCTCACCACCCAGACCTTCGCGGGATGAAAAACTGTTTTTT.

The gene calls are TRBV29-1 and TRBJ2-3; D might be TRBD2 (6 bases). Trimming took 7 bases from V and 0 from J, leaving 17 bases between them. CDR3 length: 15 residues. Germline CDR1 SQVTM, CDR2 ANQGSEA. CDR3: CSALKRAPSTDTQYF. CDR3 sequence (DNA): TGCAGCGCCCTAAAGCGGGCACCTAGCACAGATACGCAGTATTTT.

The chain combines TRBV7-2 with TRBJ2-3; maybe TRBD2 (7 bases). Per germline, CDR1 SGHTA and CDR2 FQGNSA. The CDR3 totals 16 residues. Trimming left V 1 base short and J 3 bases short, with 14 bases between. Written as DNA, the CDR3 is TGTGCCAGCAGCTTAGTTAGGGGGGGAAAAACAGATACGCAGTATTTT. Translation gives CASSLVRGGKTDTQYF.

J is TRBJ2-1 and V is TRBV20-1, with D perhaps matching TRBD2 (7 bases). The CDR3 extends over 14 amino acids. Germline V lookup: CDR1 DFQATT, CDR2 SNEGSKA (reference sequence). V was cut by 3 bases and J by 5 bases, with 14 bases left in between. The CDR3 nucleotides are TGCAGTGCTAGTCGGCGGGGGCCAAACAATGAGCAGTTCTTC. Encoded protein: CSASRRGPNNEQFF.

CDR3 loop: CASSMSGRSGEQYF. The CDR3 nucleotides are TGTGCCAGCAGTATGAGCGGGAGGTCCGGAGAGCAGTACTTC. V usage is TRBV6-6 and J usage is TRBJ2-7; 9 bases map to TRBD2. Germline V gene sequence: CDR1 MNHNY, CDR2 SVGAGI (reference sequence). V lost 5 bases to trimming and J lost 7 bases; unmatched junction nucleotides: 9. This CDR3 region has 14 residues.

The chain joins TRBV7-8 to TRBJ1-6, with 7 bases aligning to TRBD1. Germline-derived CDR1 and CDR2 are SGHVS and FQNEAQ. The CDR3 is 15 amino acids. V was clipped by 5 bases and J by 7 bases; unmatched bases: 8. The CDR3 nucleotides are TGTGCCAGCAGCCCACGGGACAGTAAAAATTCACCCCTCCACTTT. This codes for CASSPRDSKNSPLHF.

The chain links TRBV11-2 to TRBJ1-1, with TRBD1 identical over 7 bases. Trimming took 5 bases from V and 4 from J; bases not matched to a gene: 7. CDR1 is SGHAT, CDR2 FQNNGV, per germline. The CDR3 runs 14 residues. The CDR3 region is CASSGRGRVTEAFF. DNA of the CDR3: TGTGCCAGCAGCGGTAGGGGGCGCGTCACTGAAGCTTTCTTT.

This clone has just one count. The chain links TRBV4-3 to TRBJ2-1; D may be TRBD2 (6 bases). Germline loops: CDR1 LGHNA, CDR2 YSLEER. Trimming removed 2 bases at V and 13 bases at J, with 15 bases between. The CDR3 has 13 residues. CDR3 sequence (DNA): TGCGCCAGCAGCCAACAGTCTGGGGGGACCCAGTTCTTC. Translating gives CASSQQSGGTQFF.